Below, 18 T cell receptor beta chains from the same sample are listed, as sequenced in a study of neoadjuvant nivolumab and ipilimumab in lung cancer. This table comes from immunoSEQ multiplex PCR, and its TCRdb copy is limited to in-frame clones, with some not included. The sample yields 7,000 to 9,000 clones, 85% seen once. The sequences come from tumor tissue, collected after neoadjuvant nivolumab, alone or with ipilimumab, at or shortly before surgery. These receptors were obtained from an adult with non-small cell lung cancer.

The gene calls are TRBV9 and TRBJ2-7; D uncertain. The CDR3 is made up of 14 amino acids. V lost 2 bases and J lost 4, with 13 bases in between. The germline V gene encodes CDR1 SGDLS and CDR2 YYNGEE. As DNA, the CDR3 is TGTGCCAGCAGCGTGGAAGGTTCCCCATACGAGCAGTACTTC. This encodes CASSVEGSPYEQYF.

Here the CDR3 DNA reads TGTGCCAGCTCACCGTGGGGGGCCGATCAGCCCCAGCATTTT. Protein sequence: CASSPWGADQPQHF. The V gene is TRBV18, the J gene TRBJ1-5; TRBD1 is a possible D gene (6 bases). The CDR3 totals 14 residues. CDR1 is KGHSH and CDR2 is LQKENI in the germline V gene. With 3 bases removed from V and 5 bases from J, the gap between germline ends came to 11 bases.

In this sample, this clone turned up once. The chain couples TRBV4-1 to TRBJ2-7, with TRBD2 matching over 7 bases. Germline loops: CDR1 MGHRA, CDR2 YSYEKL. Trimming cost V 1 base and J 7 bases; bases outside gene matches: 7. The CDR3 spans 14 residues. The CDR3 reads CASSQVGGVGEQYF. CDR3 coding DNA: TGCGCCAGCAGCCAAGTGGGAGGGGTCGGAGAGCAGTACTTC.

J is TRBJ1-6 and V is TRBV19; no clear D. The germline CDR1 and CDR2 sequences are LNHDA and SQIVND (reference sequence). The CDR3 runs 15 residues. Trimming stripped 6 bases from V and 0 bases from J, with 9 bases between. CDR3 sequence reads: CASRGFSSYNSPLHF. The CDR3 coding sequence is TGTGCCAGTAGGGGGTTTAGCTCCTATAATTCACCCCTCCACTTT.

V gene TRBV7-8 combines with J gene TRBJ2-3, with 8 bases aligning to TRBD2. There are 19 residues in the CDR3. Losses at the gene ends were 5 bases for V and 0 bases for J; bases not matched to a gene: 16. The germline gives CDR1 SGHVS, CDR2 FQNEAQ. DNA for the CDR3: TGTGCCAGCAGCCAGGCGGGGGGAAGTCTATATTCTAGCACAGATACGCAGTATTTT. Amino acid sequence: CASSQAGGSLYSSTDTQYF.

The V call is TRBV11-3, the J call TRBJ2-1, with TRBD2 matching 11 bases. The CDR3 consists of 14 residues. Per the germline V gene, CDR1 is SGHNT and CDR2 is YENEEA. With 3 bases clipped from V and 7 bases from J, the junction kept 2 bases outside the gene matches. CDR3 amino acids: CASSFSGGANEQFF. CDR3 sequence (DNA): TGTGCCAGCAGCTTTAGCGGGGGGGCGAATGAGCAGTTCTTC.

This clone was seen once. This chain joins TRBV11-3 and TRBJ2-5; TRBD1 aligns across 11 bases. Germline lookup yields CDR1 SGHNT and CDR2 YENEEA. The CDR3 contains 15 residues. V was pared by 0 bases and J by 4 bases, with 1 base of the junction left unmatched. The chain's CDR3 is CASSLEGTGGETQYF. The CDR3 nucleotides are TGTGCCAGCAGCTTAGAGGGGACAGGGGGAGAGACCCAGTACTTC.

The gene calls are TRBV30 and TRBJ1-6; 7 nucleotides match TRBD1. This CDR3 comprises 13 residues. Germline CDR1 GTSNPN, CDR2 SVGIG (reference sequence). With 5 bases clipped from V and 7 bases from J, the junction kept 5 bases outside the gene matches. The CDR3 loop is CAWARTGNSPLHF. The CDR3 DNA sequence: TGTGCCTGGGCCCGGACAGGAAATTCACCCCTCCACTTT.

The rearrangement uses TRBV7-9 and TRBJ2-7; D not resolved. Trimming took off 5 bases at V and 3 bases at J, with 8 bases between the two ends. Looked up from germline, CDR1 is SEHNR and CDR2 is FQNEAQ (reference sequence). The CDR3 is 12 residues long. The CDR3 reads CASSQLSYEQYF. The CDR3 nucleotides read TGTGCCAGCAGCCAGTTAAGCTACGAGCAGTACTTC.

The chain combines TRBV6-5 with TRBJ1-6, with D possibly TRBD1 on 6 matching bases. V was pared by 6 bases and J by 12 bases, with 21 bases between. The CDR3 loop spans 15 amino acids. Looked up from germline, CDR1 is MNHEY and CDR2 is SVGAGI. This CDR3 reads CASSLAPQGTVPLHF. CDR3 nucleotide sequence: TGTGCCAGCAGCCTCGCCCCTCAGGGGACGGTACCCCTCCACTTT.

V and J are TRBV4-3 and TRBJ1-5; D gene uncertain. This CDR3 spans 13 amino acids. Per germline, CDR1 LGHNA and CDR2 YSLEER. Trimming took 0 bases from V and 3 from J, leaving 3 bases between them. The CDR3: CASSQELNQPQHF. CDR3 coding DNA: TGCGCCAGCAGCCAAGAGCTCAATCAGCCCCAGCATTTT.

The chain is built from TRBV7-2 and TRBJ2-7; 7 positions agree with TRBD2. Losses at the gene ends were 4 bases for V and 4 bases for J; bases not matched to a gene: 16. There are 17 residues in the CDR3. Germline lookup yields CDR1 SGHTA and CDR2 FQGNSA. In nucleotides, the CDR3 is TGTGCCAGCAGCTCCACCCGGGAGGAGCCTAGCTGGTACGAGCAGTACTTC. The encoded protein is CASSSTREEPSWYEQYF.

The chain recombines TRBV18 with TRBJ1-5, with 7 nucleotides matching TRBD1. This CDR3 region has 16 residues. Germline assignment: CDR1 KGHSH and CDR2 LQKENI. With V trimmed by 2 bases and J by 4 bases, 8 bases remained unmatched. The CDR3 bases are TGTGCCAGCTCACCAGAAAACCAGGGGGTAAATCAGCCCCAGCATTTT. Its translation is CASSPENQGVNQPQHF. Supplemented by reference TRBV18 and TRBJ1-5, the full variable domain reads NAGVMQNPRHLVRRRGQEARLRCSPMKGHSHVYWYRQLPEEGLKFMVYLQKENIIDESGMPKERFSAEFPKEGPSILRIQQVVRGDSAAYFCASSPENQGVNQPQHFGDGTRLSIL.

This clone was seen only once. The CDR3 DNA sequence: TGTGCCAGCAGTGTCATAGGGAGGGGAGATGGCTACACCTTC. The encoded protein is CASSVIGRGDGYTF. The V gene is TRBV6-5, the J gene TRBJ1-2, with D tentatively TRBD1 (5 bases). The V gene's germline CDR1 is MNHEY and CDR2 SVGAGI. This CDR3 is 14 amino acids long. Trimming removed 5 bases at V and 6 bases at J, with 16 bases between.

V gene TRBV5-1 combines with J gene TRBJ2-1, with 12 bases identical to TRBD2. CDR3 length: 16 residues. Germline trimming cut 1 base from V and 4 bases from J; bases unmatched to any gene: 3. Germline CDR1 is SGHRS and CDR2 is YFSETQ. CDR3 amino acids: CASSLLTSGGYNEQFF. The CDR3, as DNA: TGCGCCAGCAGCTTGTTGACTAGCGGGGGATACAATGAGCAGTTCTTC.

This clone was picked up one time. The chain is built from TRBV6-5 and TRBJ2-7; 7 nucleotides match TRBD2. Germline V lookup: CDR1 MNHEY, CDR2 SVGAGI. V was clipped by 5 bases and J by 1 base; unmatched bases: 8. The CDR3 is 15 amino acids. CDR3 region: CASSRGGGASYEQYF. The CDR3 bases are TGTGCCAGCAGTCGCGGCGGGGGAGCTTCCTACGAGCAGTACTTC.

This rearrangement joins TRBV27 to TRBJ2-1, with D tentatively TRBD2 (6 bases). The CDR3 consists of 12 residues. The ends were cut back, 8 bases at V and 9 bases at J, with 14 bases in the middle. Germline V gene lookup returns CDR1 MNHEY and CDR2 SMNVEV (reference sequence). CDR3 region: CASGRRGGEQFF. For the CDR3, the DNA is TGTGCCAGCGGCAGGAGGGGCGGTGAGCAGTTCTTC.

The chain combines TRBV6-1 with TRBJ2-3, with 8 positions matching TRBD1. The ends lost 3 bases at V and 1 base at J; junction bases unmatched: 3. This CDR3 has 15 residues. CDR1 is MNHNS and CDR2 is SASEGT in the germline V gene. CDR3 amino acids: CASSDWGQGTDTQYF. CDR3 DNA: TGTGCCAGCAGTGATTGGGGACAGGGCACAGATACGCAGTATTTT.